This is a list of T cell receptor beta chains from one sample in a study of Ad26.COV2.S vaccination and SARS-CoV-2 variants. Clones were read by immunoSEQ multiplex PCR, and TCRdb kept only the in-frame ones, dropping some. The sample comprises some 320,000 clones, roughly 86% of which are singletons, and less than 2% rests with the top ten. The sample was peripheral blood, taken in a trial of Ad26.COV2.S vaccine versus placebo. The receptors were gathered from a person aged 18-65 years who received the Ad26.COV2.S COVID-19 vaccine or a placebo. Both conserved end residues are part of each CDR3. D genes are given only for firm matches. Clone size appears in some rows only: once, few, many, or a class for an expanded clone.

DNA,CDR3,J,V,D,size
TGTGCCAGCAGTTACTCCCTGGGGGGACAGCCTTCCTACGAGCAGTACTTC,CASSYSLGGQPSYEQYF,TRBJ2-7,TRBV6-2/TRBV6-3,.,.
TGTGCCAGCAGCCGCGACGGAACCTCTGGAAACACCATATATTTT,CASSRDGTSGNTIYF,TRBJ1-3,TRBV6-5,.,.
TGTGCCAGCAGCCCTTTGGTAACGGGGGCCGGCACAGATACGCAGTATTTT,CASSPLVTGAGTDTQYF,TRBJ2-3,TRBV6-2/TRBV6-3,.,few
TGTGCCAGCAGTGAATATGGAGGCAACTATGGCTACACCTTC,CASSEYGGNYGYTF,TRBJ1-2,TRBV25-1,.,once
TGTGCCAGCACCTCGGGACAGGGGGCCGAGCAGTACTTC,CASTSGQGAEQYF,TRBJ2-7,TRBV6-5,TRBD1,.
TGTGCCAGCAGTTACTCCCTGAGCTCCTATAATTCACCCCTCCACTTT,CASSYSLSSYNSPLHF,TRBJ1-6,TRBV6-2/TRBV6-3,.,.
TGTGCCAGCAGTAGGGCCCTGGGCAGCCCCTATGGCTACACCTTC,CASSRALGSPYGYTF,TRBJ1-2,TRBV6-5,.,.
TGTGCCAGCAGTGTTACAGTGAACACTGAAGCTTTCTTT,CASSVTVNTEAFF,TRBJ1-1,TRBV12-3/TRBV12-4,.,.
TGCGCCAGCAGCTTGGGGCCGGAGACTTATGGCTACACCTTC,CASSLGPETYGYTF,TRBJ1-2,TRBV5-1,.,.
TGTGCCAGTAGACGGACAGGGACCGGGGAGCTGTTTTTT,CASRRTGTGELFF,TRBJ2-2,TRBV19,TRBD1,.
TGTGCCAGCAGCTCGTCAACAGGGGCCGGGGTTCAGCCCCAGCATTTT,CASSSSTGAGVQPQHF,TRBJ1-5,TRBV7-6,TRBD1,.
TGTGCCACCTCGGACAGAGGGATCACTGAAGCTTTCTTT,CATSDRGITEAFF,TRBJ1-1,TRBV19,.,.
TGTGCCAGCAGCGTTCGGGGGGGGCTTTACGAGCAGTACTTC,CASSVRGGLYEQYF,TRBJ2-7,TRBV5-4,TRBD2,.
TGTGCCAGCAGCTTAGCTGGGGAACCCAACTATGGCTACACCTTC,CASSLAGEPNYGYTF,TRBJ1-2,TRBV7-2,.,.
TGTGCCTGGGCCCGGCGAGACGGGGCGAACACCGGGGAGCTGTTTTTT,CAWARRDGANTGELFF,TRBJ2-2,TRBV30,.,.
TGTGCCAGCAGCTTCCGGGATTCCTACGAGCAGTACTTC,CASSFRDSYEQYF,TRBJ2-7,TRBV7-3,.,.
TGTGCCAGCAGTTACGGGACAGGGGTCTCTAGCAATCAGCCCCAGCATTTT,CASSYGTGVSSNQPQHF,TRBJ1-5,TRBV6-2/TRBV6-3,TRBD1,.
TGCGCCAGCGGTCGGGAGGGGAGGGGAGAGACCCAGTACTTC,CASGREGRGETQYF,TRBJ2-5,TRBV5-1,TRBD2,.
TGTGCCAGTAGGGGGAGGACAGTGAACACTGAAGCTTTCTTT,CASRGRTVNTEAFF,TRBJ1-1,TRBV19,.,.
TGTGCCAGCAGGTACCCTCCGACTTCAGTTTATTTT,CASRYPPTSVYF,TRBJ2-2,TRBV6-2/TRBV6-3,.,.
TGTGCCAGTAGCAATAGTCGGGGTCGGGAGACCCAGTACTTC,CASSNSRGRETQYF,TRBJ2-5,TRBV19,.,.
TGCAGCGTTGGAACTAGCGAGCCGGGCATTCAGTACTTC,CSVGTSEPGIQYF,TRBJ2-4,TRBV29-1,TRBD2,.
TGCGCCAGTAGGCACAGGGAAGGGTACTACACCTTC,CASRHREGYYTF,TRBJ1-2,TRBV10-1,.,.
TGCGCCAGCAGCCAAGGGGAAAAGGATACGCAGTATTTT,CASSQGEKDTQYF,TRBJ2-3,TRBV4-1,.,.
TGTGCCAGCAGTCGGGGACAGACCAATCAGCCCCAGCATTTT,CASSRGQTNQPQHF,TRBJ1-5,TRBV27,TRBD1,.
TGTGCCTGGAGTGTACGGGGGGCTGGCTACACCTTC,CAWSVRGAGYTF,TRBJ1-2,TRBV30,.,.
TGTGCCAGCTCACCACCGTCCGTGAACACTGAAGCTTTCTTT,CASSPPSVNTEAFF,TRBJ1-1,TRBV18,.,few
TGTGCCAGCAGTGTGGGTCAATGGACCGGGGAGCTGTTTTTT,CASSVGQWTGELFF,TRBJ2-2,TRBV6-4,.,.
TGTGCCATCAGTGAGTCAGGGAACTATGGCTACACCTTC,CAISESGNYGYTF,TRBJ1-2,TRBV10-3,.,.
TGCGCCAGCAGCCTTGACAGGGGGCGGGCTTTCTTT,CASSLDRGRAFF,TRBJ1-1,TRBV4-3,TRBD1,.
TGTGCCAGTAAAGACAGGGGGTCTCACAATGAGCAGTTCTTC,CASKDRGSHNEQFF,TRBJ2-1,TRBV19,TRBD1,few
TGCGCCAGCAGCCTGGGGACTAGCGGGGGAGATACGCAGTATTTT,CASSLGTSGGDTQYF,TRBJ2-3,TRBV5-1,TRBD2,.
TGTGCCAGCAGCCCACGGGTGGAAGGAAACACCATATATTTT,CASSPRVEGNTIYF,TRBJ1-3,TRBV9,.,.
TGTGCCAGCAGTTACTCGCACAGCGATAATTCACCCCTCCACTTT,CASSYSHSDNSPLHF,TRBJ1-6,TRBV6-5,.,.
TGTGCCAGCAGCCAAGATCTTCGGCGGGGAAAAAAAAACATTCAGTACTTC,CASSQDLRRGKKNIQYF,TRBJ2-4,TRBV3-1/TRBV3-2,.,.
TGTGCCAGCAGCGTAGGCCCGGGGGGCCAAAGACAAGAGCAGTTCTTC,CASSVGPGGQRQEQFF,TRBJ2-1,TRBV9,.,.
TGTGCCAGCTCTCCGGGGGGGTCTACTATCACTGGCTACACCTTC,CASSPGGSTITGYTF,TRBJ1-2,TRBV18,.,few
TGTGCCAGTAGTAGGTTTGGCGGAGGGGGTCAGCCCCAGCATTTT,CASSRFGGGGQPQHF,TRBJ1-5,TRBV19,.,.
TGTGCCAGCAGCCAAGAACAGGGGCTTTACTACGAGCAGTACTTC,CASSQEQGLYYEQYF,TRBJ2-7,TRBV3-1/TRBV3-2,TRBD1,few
TGTGCCAGCAGTTTAAACAGAAACTCTGGAAACACCATATATTTT,CASSLNRNSGNTIYF,TRBJ1-3,TRBV6-5,.,.
TGTGCCAGCAGTAAGACAGGGGGGCACAACAATGAGCAGTTCTTC,CASSKTGGHNNEQFF,TRBJ2-1,TRBV6-4,TRBD1,.
TGTGCCTGGAGTTTAAGATCGGACTACAATCAGCCCCAGCATTTT,CAWSLRSDYNQPQHF,TRBJ1-5,TRBV30,.,few
TGTGCCAGCAGCAACGGGGGGCGGGAGACCCAGTACTTC,CASSNGGRETQYF,TRBJ2-5,TRBV7-3,.,.
TGTGCCAGCAAAGGGTCAGGGGTTAGCTACGAGCAGTACTTC,CASKGSGVSYEQYF,TRBJ2-7,TRBV6-5,.,.
TGCGCCAGCAGCCACGACAGGGGACCTGTCAATGAGCAGTTCTTC,CASSHDRGPVNEQFF,TRBJ2-1,TRBV4-1,TRBD1,.
TGCGCCAGCAGCTTGGTCAGGGGGCGGTACAATGAGCAGTTCTTC,CASSLVRGRYNEQFF,TRBJ2-1,TRBV5-1,TRBD1,.
TGTGCCAGCAGTGTATCCTCATATACAGGTGCCCAGCCCCAGCATTTT,CASSVSSYTGAQPQHF,TRBJ1-5,TRBV6-1,.,.
TGCGCCAGCAGCTGGGGACGTCTCCTTAACGGGGAGCTGTTTTTT,CASSWGRLLNGELFF,TRBJ2-2,TRBV5-1,.,.
TGTGCCAGTAGTCGGACATTGAGACTCTCCTACAATGAGCAGTTCTTC,CASSRTLRLSYNEQFF,TRBJ2-1,TRBV19,.,.
TGTGCCAGCAGTTACTTGATGAACACTGAAGCTTTCTTT,CASSYLMNTEAFF,TRBJ1-1,TRBV6-5,.,.
TGTGCCAGCAGCGGTGTAGGGGAAAAACTGTTTTTT,CASSGVGEKLFF,TRBJ1-4,TRBV9,.,.
TGTGCCAGCAGTGAAGGGGCCAGGGCAGAGACCCAGTACTTC,CASSEGARAETQYF,TRBJ2-5,TRBV2,.,.
TGCGCCAGCAGCCCCGCCCCTGACAGGGGCCGAATCTACGAGCAGTACTTC,CASSPAPDRGRIYEQYF,TRBJ2-7,TRBV5-1,TRBD1,.
TGTGCCAGCAGTGAAGTGGCGGGGGGCGCGGGGGTTACGCAGTATTTT,CASSEVAGGAGVTQYF,TRBJ2-3,TRBV6-1,TRBD2,.
TGTGCCAGCAGCTTAGGGGGTCTAGCGGGGACAGATACGCAGTATTTT,CASSLGGLAGTDTQYF,TRBJ2-3,TRBV11-3,TRBD2,.
TGCGCCAGCAGCCAAGATCCTAAGGGGACACCTACTACCGGGGAGCTGTTTTTT,CASSQDPKGTPTTGELFF,TRBJ2-2,TRBV4-3,.,.
TGTGCCAGCAGCCCGACGAGGGTCGATCAGCCCCAGCATTTT,CASSPTRVDQPQHF,TRBJ1-5,TRBV7-2,.,.
TGTGCCAGCACCTTTAGACAGGGCGCCGGCTACACCTTC,CASTFRQGAGYTF,TRBJ1-2,TRBV27,TRBD1,.
TGTGCCAGTCGAAATCCCACAGGCGACCACTATGGCTACACCTTC,CASRNPTGDHYGYTF,TRBJ1-2,TRBV19,.,.